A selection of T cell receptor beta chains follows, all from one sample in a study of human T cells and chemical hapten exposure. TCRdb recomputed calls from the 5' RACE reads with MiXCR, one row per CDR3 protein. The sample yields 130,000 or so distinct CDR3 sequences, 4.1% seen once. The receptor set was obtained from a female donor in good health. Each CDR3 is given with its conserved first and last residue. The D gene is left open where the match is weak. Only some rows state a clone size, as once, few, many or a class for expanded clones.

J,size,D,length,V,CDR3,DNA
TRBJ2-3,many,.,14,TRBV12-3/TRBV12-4,CASSLRRRADTQYF,TGTGCCAGCAGTTTAAGGCGTCGGGCAGATACGCAGTATTTT
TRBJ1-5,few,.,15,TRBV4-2,CASSQDRYSNQPQHF,TGTGCCAGCAGCCAAGACAGGTATAGCAATCAGCCCCAGCATTTT
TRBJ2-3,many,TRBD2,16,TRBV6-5,CASSQRGGGGTDTQYF,TGTGCCAGCAGTCAAAGGGGTGGGGGAGGGACAGATACGCAGTATTTT
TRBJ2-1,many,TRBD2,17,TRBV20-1,CSARGRTSGGFGNEQFF,TGCAGTGCTAGAGGGAGAACTAGCGGGGGGTTTGGTAATGAGCAGTTCTTC
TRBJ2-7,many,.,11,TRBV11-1,CASSSLTQQYF,TGTGCCAGCAGCTCCCTGACACAACAGTACTTC
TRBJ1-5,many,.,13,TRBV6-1,CASRLTGNQPQHF,TGTGCCAGCAGATTAACAGGGAATCAGCCCCAGCATTTT
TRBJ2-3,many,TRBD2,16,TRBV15,CATSRSSGGSTDTQYF,TGTGCCACCAGCAGATCTAGCGGGGGGAGCACAGATACGCAGTATTTT
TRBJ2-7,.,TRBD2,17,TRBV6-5,CASSYHSFGRGGSEQYF,TGTGCCAGCAGTTATCACTCGTTCGGCCGGGGGGGCAGCGAGCAGTACTTC
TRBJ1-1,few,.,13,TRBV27,CASSCGGGTEAFF,TGTGCCAGCAGTTGTGGGGGAGGCACTGAAGCTTTCTTT
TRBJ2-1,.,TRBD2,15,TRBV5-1,CASSSAGGGYNEQFF,TGCGCCAGCAGCTCGGCGGGGGGAGGCTACAATGAGCAGTTCTTC
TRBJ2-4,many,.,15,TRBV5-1,CASSFGGASKNIQYF,TGCGCCAGCAGCTTCGGGGGTGCTTCCAAAAACATTCAGTACTTC
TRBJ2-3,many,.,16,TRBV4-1,CASSQARAISTDTQYF,TGCGCCAGCAGCCAAGCTAGGGCTATTAGCACAGATACGCAGTATTTT
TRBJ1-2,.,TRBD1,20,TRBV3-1,CASSQVRPLGNRDRVDGYTF,TGTGCCAGCAGCCAAGTACGGCCTCTCGGGAACAGGGACAGGGTGGATGGCTACACCTTC
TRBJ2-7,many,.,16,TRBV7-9,CASSFFHARLAYEQYF,TGTGCCAGCAGCTTTTTCCACGCCAGGCTCGCCTACGAGCAGTACTTC
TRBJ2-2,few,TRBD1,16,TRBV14,CASSRQGASNTGELFF,TGTGCCAGCAGCCGACAGGGGGCATCGAACACCGGGGAGCTGTTTTTT
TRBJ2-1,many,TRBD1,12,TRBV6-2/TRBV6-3,CASSYWTGIQFF,TGTGCCAGCAGTTACTGGACAGGTATCCAGTTCTTC
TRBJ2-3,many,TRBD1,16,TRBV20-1,CSAIDQDRAFTDTQYF,TGCAGTGCTATCGACCAAGACAGGGCTTTCACAGATACGCAGTATTTT
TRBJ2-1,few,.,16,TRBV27,CASRDFSSPSYNEQFF,TGTGCCAGTCGGGACTTTAGCTCGCCTTCCTACAATGAGCAGTTCTTC
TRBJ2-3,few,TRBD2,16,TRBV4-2,CASSQDFLAGGDTQYF,TGTGCCAGCAGCCAGGATTTTCTAGCGGGGGGCGATACGCAGTATTTT
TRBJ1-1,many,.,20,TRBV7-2,CASSLRGAGAYQPFNTEAFF,TGTGCCAGCAGCTTACGAGGGGCCGGCGCCTACCAACCCTTTAACACTGAAGCTTTCTTT
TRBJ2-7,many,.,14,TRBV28,CASSFGTMPYEQYF,TGTGCCAGCAGTTTCGGGACAATGCCCTACGAGCAGTACTTC
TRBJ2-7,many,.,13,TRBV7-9,CASSLSWAYEQYF,TGTGCCAGCAGCTTATCCTGGGCCTACGAGCAGTACTTC
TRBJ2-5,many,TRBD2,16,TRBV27,CASSFSSGDYQETQYF,TGTGCCAGCAGTTTTTCTAGCGGGGACTACCAAGAGACCCAGTACTTC
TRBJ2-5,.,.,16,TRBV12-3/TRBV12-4,CASSPPGRLRFETQYF,TGTGCCAGCAGTCCTCCGGGGCGGCTACGGTTTGAGACCCAGTACTTC
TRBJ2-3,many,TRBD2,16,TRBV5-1,CASSKGLAGVTDTQYF,TGCGCCAGCAGCAAGGGACTAGCGGGGGTCACAGATACGCAGTATTTT
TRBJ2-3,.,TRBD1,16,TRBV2,CASSDFRRTGTDTQYF,TGTGCCAGCAGTGATTTTCGTAGGACAGGGACAGATACGCAGTATTTT
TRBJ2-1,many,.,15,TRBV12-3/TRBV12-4,CASSLGTLRGNEQFF,TGTGCCAGCAGCCTAGGGACTCTTCGGGGCAATGAGCAGTTCTTC
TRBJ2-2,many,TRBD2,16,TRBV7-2,CASSLLAGGPTGELFF,TGTGCCAGCAGCTTGTTAGCGGGGGGGCCCACCGGGGAGCTGTTTTTT
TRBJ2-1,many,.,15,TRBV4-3,CASSQDRDAYNEQFF,TGCGCCAGCAGCCAAGACAGGGATGCCTACAATGAGCAGTTCTTC
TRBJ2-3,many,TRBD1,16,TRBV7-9,CASSPTWGQGTDTQYF,TGTGCCAGCAGCCCCACCTGGGGACAGGGCACAGATACGCAGTATTTT
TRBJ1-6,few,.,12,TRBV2,CASSFQDSPLHF,TGTGCCAGCAGTTTTCAGGATTCACCCCTCCACTTT
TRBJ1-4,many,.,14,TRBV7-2,CASRQRATDEKLFF,TGTGCCAGCAGGCAACGGGCCACGGACGAAAAACTGTTTTTT
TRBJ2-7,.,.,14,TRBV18,CASSPPVKSYEQYF,TGTGCCAGCTCACCACCAGTCAAGTCCTACGAGCAGTACTTC
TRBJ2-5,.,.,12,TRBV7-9,CASSFFPETQYF,TGTGCCAGCAGCTTTTTCCCAGAGACCCAGTACTTC
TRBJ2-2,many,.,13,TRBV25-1,CASSEWSTGELFF,TGTGCCAGCAGTGAATGGAGCACCGGGGAGCTGTTTTTT
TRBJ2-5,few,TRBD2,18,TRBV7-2,CASSVGGLAGPNGKTQYF,TGTGCCAGCAGCGTAGGCGGTCTAGCGGGCCCGAATGGGAAGACCCAGTACTTC
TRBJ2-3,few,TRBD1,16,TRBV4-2,CASSSDRGQRADTQYF,TGTGCCAGCAGCTCAGACAGGGGGCAGCGGGCAGATACGCAGTATTTT
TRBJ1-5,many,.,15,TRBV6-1,CASTESGGEVQPQHF,TGTGCCAGCACCGAAAGCGGGGGGGAAGTTCAGCCCCAGCATTTT
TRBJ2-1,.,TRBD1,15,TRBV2,CASSDDRGSINEQFF,TGTGCCAGCAGTGACGACAGGGGCTCTATTAATGAGCAGTTCTTC